A selection of T cell receptor beta chains follows, all from one sample in a study of CD8 T cells in Susac syndrome. TCRdb reanalysed the immunoSEQ multiplex PCR reads using MiXCR and keeps one entry per CDR3 protein. The table shows 150,000 to 180,000 distinct CDR3 sequences, with approximately 94% occurring only once. The sequenced sample was CD8+ T cells from PBMCs. These TCRs come from a human donor with multiple sclerosis. Each CDR3 is given with its conserved first and last residue.

V gene: TRBV13
CDR3 protein: CASSERTSSYNEQFF

V gene: TRBV27
CDR3 protein: CASREGTSGGHSYEQYF

V gene: TRBV13
CDR3 protein: CASSVTGTYEQYF

V gene: TRBV25-1
CDR3 protein: CASSEIYAARYGYTF

V gene: TRBV5-1
CDR3 protein: CASKLSPTIEAFF

V gene: TRBV29-1
CDR3 protein: CSVEGGGLYGYTF

V gene: TRBV9
CDR3 protein: CASRADYYGYTF

V gene: TRBV15
CDR3 protein: CATSRHPLVNEQYF

V gene: TRBV7-9
CDR3 protein: CATGDRSGDTQYF

V gene: TRBV27
CDR3 protein: CASSLLQANLAGANVLTF

V gene: TRBV27
CDR3 protein: CASTHPGGAGFNEQYF

V gene: TRBV30
CDR3 protein: CAWSHYEQYF

V gene: TRBV15
CDR3 protein: CATSRGYGYTF

V gene: TRBV7-2
CDR3 protein: CASSLEENTEAFF

V gene: TRBV10-3
CDR3 protein: CAISAGSEAFF

V gene: TRBV14
CDR3 protein: CASSQDSVSRGQFF

V gene: TRBV15
CDR3 protein: CATSTRESSYEQYF

V gene: TRBV12-3/TRBV12-4
CDR3 protein: CASSVRQGWEKLFF

V gene: TRBV29-1
CDR3 protein: CSVEVDRRNTEAFF

V gene: TRBV30
CDR3 protein: CAWIGQGANGYTF

V gene: TRBV25-1
CDR3 protein: CASYREGGYTF

V gene: TRBV12-3/TRBV12-4
CDR3 protein: CASSFRASYEQYF

V gene: TRBV9
CDR3 protein: CASSVGGRAQDTQYF